The T cell receptor (beta chain) under discussion was sequenced for a study of cytomegalovirus exposure and HLA in healthy donors. This CDR3 spans 16 amino acids. Trimming removed 1 base at V and 5 bases at J, with 17 bases between. In germline, CDR1 is SEHNR, CDR2 FQNEAQ (reference sequence). Generated by immunoSEQ multiplex PCR, the TCRdb table keeps only in-frame clones and is missing some. The top ten hold 0.78% of the sample, which has 80,000 to 90,000 clones, roughly 96% seen once. The sequence was collected from a man between 18 and 35 years old in good health and CMV-seronegative. The sequencing sample was made of PBMCs. This chain connects TRBV7-9 to TRBJ2-5, with D tentatively TRBD1 (5 bases). CDR3 region: CASSLGGAALVETQYF. The CDR3 coding sequence is TGTGCCAGCAGCTTAGGTGGGGCAGCCCTGGTTGAGACCCAGTACTTC. The full variable domain, rest sourced from reference TRBV7-9 and TRBJ2-5, is DTGVSQNPRHKITKRGQNVTFRCDPISEHNRLYWYRQTLGQGPEFLTYFQNEAQLEKSRLLSDRFSAERPKGSFSTLEIQRTEQGDSAMYLCASSLGGAALVETQYFGPGTRLLVL.